This passage covers 19 T cell receptor beta chains from one sample sequenced in a study of cytomegalovirus exposure and HLA in healthy donors. Repertoires were generated with immunoSEQ multiplex PCR, while TCRdb's copy carries only in-frame clones and drops some. The sample shows 190,000 or so clones, 75% to 85% of them seen only once. Specimen: PBMCs. The receptor set was obtained from a woman in her thirties in good health and CMV-seropositive.

V and J are TRBV5-1 and TRBJ1-4; TRBD1 matches 8 bases. J was trimmed by 6 bases and V by 5 bases; bases with no gene match: 6. Germline CDR1 is SGHRS and CDR2 is YFSETQ. The CDR3 totals 14 residues. The DNA of the CDR3 is TGCGCCAGCAGTCAGGGGGCTATGGATGAAAAACTGTTTTTT. Its protein product is CASSQGAMDEKLFF.

Only one count was recorded for this clone. The chain uses TRBV9 and TRBJ1-1; D ambiguous. This CDR3 has 13 amino acids. V gave up 1 base and J gave up 1 base, with 5 bases separating them. Germline V gene data show CDR1 as SGDLS and CDR2 as YYNGEE. CDR3 nucleotide sequence: TGTGCCAGCAGCGTATATTGGAACACTGAAGCTTTCTTT. Its protein is CASSVYWNTEAFF. Filled out from reference TRBV9 and TRBJ1-1, the complete variable domain reads DSGVTQTPKHLITATGQRVTLRCSPRSGDLSVYWYQQSLDQGLQFLIQYYNGEERAKGNILERFSAQQFPDLHSELNLSSLELGDSALYFCASSVYWNTEAFFGQGTRLTVV.

The chain has TRBV2 and TRBJ2-7; no definite D call. From germline, CDR1 is SNHLY and CDR2 FYNNEI. V was clipped by 7 bases and J by 4 bases, with 11 bases between them. The CDR3 is 12 amino acids. The CDR3 DNA follows: TGTGCCAGCAACCGACTGGATTACGAGCAGTACTTC. Its protein is CASNRLDYEQYF.

As regards this clone: In the same sample, other DNA sequences code for this CDR3. CDR3 sequence (DNA): TGTGCCAGCAGCTTAGTCGGGGGGTCCTACAATGAGCAGTTCTTC. This translates into CASSLVGGSYNEQFF. This chain connects TRBV7-6 to TRBJ2-1; TRBD2 matches 7 bases. Germline trimming cut 1 base from V and 1 base from J; bases unmatched to any gene: 1. CDR1 is SGHVS, CDR2 FNYEAQ, per germline. The CDR3 consists of 15 residues.

The V call is TRBV15, the J call TRBJ2-7; D perhaps matches TRBD1 (5 bases). The CDR3 is 14 amino acids. Germline V CDR1 and CDR2: LNHNV, YYDKDF (reference sequence). V was pared by 3 bases and J by 6 bases, with 15 bases between. The CDR3 sequence is CATSRPQTGSEQYF. Written as DNA, the CDR3 is TGTGCCACCAGCAGGCCCCAAACAGGCTCCGAGCAGTACTTC.

This clone was detected a few times. The rearrangement uses TRBV7-9 and TRBJ1-2; D uncertain. Trimming took 8 bases from V and 4 from J, leaving 8 bases between them. Germline CDR1 and CDR2: SEHNR and FQNEAQ (reference sequence). The length of the CDR3 is 11 residues. CDR3 in amino acids: CASFGSYGYTF. The CDR3 DNA reads as TGTGCCAGCTTCGGTTCCTATGGCTACACCTTC.

V is TRBV2 and J is TRBJ2-1; D might be TRBD1 (5 bases). Germline V gene sequence: CDR1 SNHLY, CDR2 FYNNEI. The CDR3 loop spans 13 amino acids. V dropped 1 base and J dropped 9 bases, with 10 bases sitting between them. The CDR3 nucleotides read TGTGCCAGCAGTGAAGAGGGGTACGGTGAGCAGTTCTTC. Translating it yields CASSEEGYGEQFF. The variable domain in full, with the rest retrieved from reference TRBV2 and TRBJ2-1, is EPEVTQTPSHQVTQMGQEVILRCVPISNHLYFYWYRQILGQKVEFLVSFYNNEISEKSEIFDDQFSVERPDGSNFTLKIRSTKLEDSAMYFCASSEEGYGEQFFGPGTRLTVL.

This chain connects TRBV6-5 to TRBJ2-2; no clear D. The germline gives CDR1 MNHEY, CDR2 SVGAGI. The CDR3 contains 14 residues. V dropped 4 bases and J dropped 0 bases, with 6 bases sitting between them. CDR3 sequence (DNA): TGTGCCAGCAGTTTTTTCGCGAACACCGGGGAGCTGTTTTTT. Its protein is CASSFFANTGELFF.

The rearrangement uses TRBV5-1 and TRBJ2-2; a possible D gene is TRBD1 (5 bases). Looked up from germline, CDR1 is SGHRS and CDR2 is YFSETQ. The CDR3 extends over 14 amino acids. V dropped 4 bases and J dropped 3 bases, with 10 bases sitting between them. The CDR3 region has the DNA TGCGCCAGCAGCGCAGCAGGGTACACCGGGGAGCTGTTTTTT. This translates into CASSAAGYTGELFF.

The chain employs TRBV27 and TRBJ2-7; TRBD2 is a possible D gene (6 bases). V was clipped by 7 bases and J by 2 bases, with 18 bases between them. CDR3 length: 15 amino acids. Germline V gene sequence: CDR1 MNHEY, CDR2 SMNVEV (reference sequence). The CDR3 is CASTTEGKGPYEQYF. CDR3 in DNA: TGTGCCAGCACAACGGAGGGGAAAGGGCCCTACGAGCAGTACTTC.

This clone was seen only a few times. The chain employs TRBV7-3 and TRBJ1-2; D unclear. V was pared by 3 bases and J by 4 bases, with 9 bases between. The CDR3 is made up of 13 amino acids. Germline CDR1 is SGHTA and CDR2 is FQGTGA. The CDR3 nucleotides read TGTGCCAGCAGCTTCAACCGGGGCTATGGCTACACCTTC. It specifies CASSFNRGYGYTF.

V and J are TRBV28 and TRBJ1-1; D not certain. CDR1 is MDHEN and CDR2 is SYDVKM in the germline V gene. Between the trimmed V and J ends, which lost 5 bases and 8 bases, there was a span of 9 bases. CDR3 size: 11 residues. CDR3 sequence reads: CASSSYSEAFF. In nucleotides, the CDR3 is TGTGCCAGCAGTAGCTACTCGGAAGCTTTCTTT.

This rearrangement joins TRBV28 to TRBJ2-1; 7 positions match TRBD2. This CDR3 spans 17 amino acids. Germline CDR1 is MDHEN and CDR2 is SYDVKM. J gave up 0 bases and V 8 bases, and 13 bases lay outside the gene matches. CDR3 amino acids: CASGQPGTTRSYNEQFF. CDR3 nucleotides: TGTGCCAGCGGTCAGCCCGGGACTACTCGCTCCTACAATGAGCAGTTCTTC.

The rearrangement links TRBV19 to TRBJ1-5; 10 nucleotides agree with TRBD1. The CDR3 has 15 amino acids. Trimming removed 8 bases from V and 4 bases from J; junction bases left unmatched: 8. The germline V gene has CDR1 LNHDA and CDR2 SQIVND (reference sequence). As DNA, the CDR3 is TGTGCCAGTTCCCCGGGACAGGGGTTTAATCAGCCCCAGCATTTT. As protein: CASSPGQGFNQPQHF. The full variable domain, in which reference TRBV19 and TRBJ1-5 provide the parts outside the CDR3, is DGGITQSPKYLFRKEGQNVTLSCEQNLNHDAMYWYRQDPGQGLRLIYYSQIVNDFQKGDIAEGYSVSREKKESFPLTVTSAQKNPTAFYLCASSPGQGFNQPQHFGDGTRLSIL.

V usage is TRBV7-8 and J usage is TRBJ1-2; 9 positions match TRBD1. CDR1 is SGHVS, CDR2 FQNEAQ, per germline. With V trimmed by 4 bases and J by 4 bases, 7 bases remained unmatched. The CDR3 loop spans 15 amino acids. The CDR3 nucleotides are TGTGCCAGCAGCTCGCCGACAGGGGGGACCTATGGCTACACCTTC. As protein: CASSSPTGGTYGYTF.

V is TRBV15 and J is TRBJ1-1; a possible D gene is TRBD1 (5 bases). Germline CDR1 LNHNV, CDR2 YYDKDF (reference sequence). The CDR3 is 14 amino acids. V gave up 1 base and J gave up 1 base, with 7 bases separating them. CDR3 in DNA: TGTGCCACCAGCAGAGCCAGGGAGAACACTGAAGCTTTCTTT. Its translation is CATSRARENTEAFF.

Here the CDR3 reads CASSLLQGRNEQFF. The CDR3 DNA reads TGCGCCAGCAGCTTGTTGCAGGGGAGAAATGAGCAGTTCTTC. The chain carries TRBV5-1 and TRBJ2-1, with a weak D call TRBD1 (6 bases). The CDR3 totals 14 residues. Trimming shortened V by 1 base and J by 7 bases, and 12 bases separated the two germline ends. Per germline, CDR1 SGHRS and CDR2 YFSETQ.

The V call is TRBV18, the J call TRBJ2-2; 9 nucleotides align to TRBD1. The CDR3 runs 16 residues. With V trimmed by 3 bases and J by 1 base, 3 bases remained unmatched. CDR1 and CDR2 (germline): KGHSH, LQKENI. The CDR3 nucleotides read TGTGCCAGCTCACCCTGGACAGGGGAGAACACCGGGGAGCTGTTTTTT. It yields the protein CASSPWTGENTGELFF.

The sample holds a few counts of this clone. This chain joins TRBV29-1 and TRBJ1-2; a possible D gene is TRBD1 (5 bases). The germline V and J ends were trimmed by 3 bases and 4 bases, with 12 bases remaining between them. The CDR3 sequence is 13 residues long. Germline CDR1 SQVTM, CDR2 ANQGSEA. CDR3 in DNA: TGCAGCGTTGACGAGGGACTCGGCTATGGCTACACCTTC. Amino acids: CSVDEGLGYGYTF. Full variable domain (outside the CDR3, taken from reference TRBV29-1 and TRBJ1-2): SAVISQKPSRDICQRGTSLTIQCQVDSQVTMMFWYRQQPGQSLTLIATANQGSEATYESGFVIDKFPISRPNLTFSTLTVSNMSPEDSSIYLCSVDEGLGYGYTFGSGTRLTVV.